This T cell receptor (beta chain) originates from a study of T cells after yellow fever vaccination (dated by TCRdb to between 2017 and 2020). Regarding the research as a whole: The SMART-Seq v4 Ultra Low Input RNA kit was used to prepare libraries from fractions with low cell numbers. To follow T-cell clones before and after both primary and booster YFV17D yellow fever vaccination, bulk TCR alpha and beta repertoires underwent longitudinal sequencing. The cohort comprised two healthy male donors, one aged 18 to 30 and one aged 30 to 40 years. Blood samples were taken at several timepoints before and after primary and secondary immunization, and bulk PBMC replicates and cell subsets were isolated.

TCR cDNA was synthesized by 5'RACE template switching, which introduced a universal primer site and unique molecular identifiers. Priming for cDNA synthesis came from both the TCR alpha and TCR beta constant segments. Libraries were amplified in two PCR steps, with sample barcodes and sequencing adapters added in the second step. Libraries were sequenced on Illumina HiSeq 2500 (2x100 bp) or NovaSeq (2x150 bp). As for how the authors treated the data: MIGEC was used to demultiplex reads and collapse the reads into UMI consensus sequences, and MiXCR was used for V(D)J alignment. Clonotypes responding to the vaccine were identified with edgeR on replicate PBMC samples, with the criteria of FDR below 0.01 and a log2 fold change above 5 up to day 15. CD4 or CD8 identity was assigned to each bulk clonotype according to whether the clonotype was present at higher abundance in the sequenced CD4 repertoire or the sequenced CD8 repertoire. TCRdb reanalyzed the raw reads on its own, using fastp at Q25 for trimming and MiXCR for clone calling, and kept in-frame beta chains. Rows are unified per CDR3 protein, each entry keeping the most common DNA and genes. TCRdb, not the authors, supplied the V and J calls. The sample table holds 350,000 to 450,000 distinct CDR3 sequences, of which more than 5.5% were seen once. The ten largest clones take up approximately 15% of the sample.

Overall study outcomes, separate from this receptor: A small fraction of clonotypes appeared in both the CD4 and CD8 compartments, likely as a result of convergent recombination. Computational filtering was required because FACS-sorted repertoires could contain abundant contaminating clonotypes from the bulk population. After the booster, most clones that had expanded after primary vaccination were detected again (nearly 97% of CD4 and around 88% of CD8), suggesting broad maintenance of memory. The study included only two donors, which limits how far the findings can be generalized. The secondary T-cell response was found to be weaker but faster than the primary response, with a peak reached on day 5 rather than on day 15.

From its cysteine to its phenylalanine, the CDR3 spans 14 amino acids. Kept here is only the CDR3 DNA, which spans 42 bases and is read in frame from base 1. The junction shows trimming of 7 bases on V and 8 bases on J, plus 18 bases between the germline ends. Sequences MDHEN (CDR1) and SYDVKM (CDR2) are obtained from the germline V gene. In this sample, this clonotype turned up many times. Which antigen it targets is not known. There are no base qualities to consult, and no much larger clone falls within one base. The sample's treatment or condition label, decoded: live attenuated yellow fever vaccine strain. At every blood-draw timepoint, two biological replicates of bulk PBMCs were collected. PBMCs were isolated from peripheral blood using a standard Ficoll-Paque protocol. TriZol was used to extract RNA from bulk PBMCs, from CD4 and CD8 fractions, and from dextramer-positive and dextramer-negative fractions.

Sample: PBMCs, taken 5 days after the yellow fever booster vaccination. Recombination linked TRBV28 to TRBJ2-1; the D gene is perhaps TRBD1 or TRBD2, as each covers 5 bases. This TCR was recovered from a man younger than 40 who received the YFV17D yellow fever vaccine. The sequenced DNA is TGTGCCAGCACCCTTCCTGGGGGATTGGATGAGCAGTTCTTC. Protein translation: CASTLPGGLDEQFF.